This entry describes one T cell receptor beta chain. This clonotype was counted between two and nine times. Its antigen remains undetermined. It has no much larger one-base neighbor in the sample; base qualities were not kept. These data are taken from a study of T cells in Graves' hyperthyroidism and ophthalmopathy (dated by TCRdb to between 2019 and 2020). For the wider study: A discovery cohort of about 95 patients, 43 with Graves' ophthalmopathy and over 55 with stable Graves' hyperthyroidism, was used to find distinguishing TCR V-J signatures. An independent validation cohort of 18 to 20 hyperthyroidism patients and 17 patients who later progressed to ophthalmopathy tested prospective prediction of ophthalmopathy. In addition, the study compared T-cell repertoires in thyroid tissue and in blood from several Graves' hyperthyroidism patients. For training and testing, the approximately 97 patients in the discovery cohort were randomly divided in a 7:3 ratio. According to the paper, TCR Vbeta CDR3 sequencing was carried out on roughly 130 peripheral blood samples, which came from around 43 ophthalmopathy, approximately 78 hyperthyroidism and some 17 progressor patients. After sampling, hyperthyroidism patients received methimazole starting at 30 mg daily, and ophthalmopathy patients received high-dose intravenous methylprednisolone. Beyond this particular receptor, the publication reports: No statistical method was used to set the sample size in advance, and investigators knew the group allocation. During validation, the model predicted progression to ophthalmopathy a median of about 6.3 months ahead of onset, with 70.59% sensitivity and 72% to 80% specificity. In cross-validation, a model built on a 13 V-J signature told ophthalmopathy apart from stable hyperthyroidism with just under 90% sensitivity and approximately 84% specificity, and in testing the same model reached 80%/75%. Blood samples also contained most of the expanded thyroid clonotypes (frequency above 0.001), which suggests that blood repertoires may reflect thyroid immune responses.

Counted from cysteine to phenylalanine, this CDR3 has 15 amino acids. The CDR3 DNA has 45 bases and is translated from base 1. Trimming removed 4 bases from V and 0 bases from J, leaving 11 bases between the germline ends. CDR1 and CDR2 are read off the germline V gene as KGHDR and SFDVKD. Amplification of TCR beta CDR3 regions was carried out from RNA transcripts. For the first round of RT-PCR on the TCR CDR3, the HTBI primer set was used together with the Qiagen OneStep RT-PCR kit. Libraries were constructed in a second round of multiplex PCR, after which size selection and purification were carried out. Libraries were sequenced paired-end with 100 bp reads on an Illumina HiSeq2000. For the original study's pipeline: Raw data were processed with SOAPnuke, discarding reads with adapters, uncalled bases, mean Phred below 15, or no exact constant-primer or identifier match. COPE v1.2.5 was used to merge high-quality paired reads, and clonotypes were defined as unique nucleotide sequences. Clonotypes were aligned to IMGT TRBV, TRBD and TRBJ reference segments using MiTCR v1.1. Analysis was restricted to V-J combinations with a frequency above 0.0001, which covered roughly 99% of repertoires. A TCS score was defined as the ratio of F50 (clonal expansion) to E x V (chaos), with BLOSUM62-based TCRdist applied between CDR3 peptides within each V-J. Welch's t-statistics and random forest reduced roughly 500 V-J features to roughly 13, which were used in a naive Bayes classifier (R e1071). TCRdb reanalyzed the raw reads on its own, using fastp at Q25 for trimming and MiXCR for clone calling, and kept in-frame beta chains. All rows with the same CDR3 protein become a single entry with the most common DNA and genes. Here the V and J calls rest on TCRdb's processing, not on the authors' analysis. The sample has hundreds of thousands of distinct CDR3 sequences on record, about 45% of them singletons. 8.2% of the sample rests with the top ten.

Stable Graves' hyperthyroidism was defined as the absence of progression to ophthalmopathy over 18 months of follow-up. The hyperthyroidism patients were between 18 and 65 years old and newly diagnosed, with a disease duration of less than 2 months. Patients with uncontrolled infections, other autoimmune diseases, pregnancy or lactation were excluded. Diagnoses relied on clinical symptoms, serum thyroxine and TRAb, thyroid ultrasound and orbital computed tomography. Trizol reagent was used to extract total RNA, and RNA quality was then checked on an Agilent 2100 Bioanalyzer. The sequence is built from TRBV24-1 and TRBJ2-5, with no reliable assignment of the D segment. The sample was peripheral blood or thyroid tissue (not recorded which). This TCR was sampled from a woman younger than 30 with Graves' hyperthyroidism. Donor details come from another sample of the same person, matched by shared clones. The CDR3 corresponds to CATSDPDGYQETQYF. The DNA reads as follows: TGTGCCACCAGTGACCCGGACGGGTACCAAGAGACCCAGTACTTC.